What follows is one T cell receptor beta chain and its context. CDR1 WNHNN and CDR2 SYGVQD come from the germline V gene (reference sequence). This CDR3 contains 14 residues. Deletions cut 3 bases from V and 4 bases from J, with 12 bases between. Under the authors' procedure: Reference gene primer amplification yielded estimated nucleated cell counts. Generated by immunoSEQ multiplex PCR, the TCRdb table keeps only in-frame clones and is missing some. V and J calls and clone size are copied from that table; D and trimming were computed from the DNA. The sample comprises around 200,000 clones, around nine tenths of which are singletons, and 3.7% rests with the top ten. The data belong to a study of blood T cell repertoires in COVID-19. On the study more broadly: COVID-19 samples collected from the United States, Italy and Spain covered acute and convalescent phases. PBMCs, B-cell-depleted T cells, or T cells were the source of the cDNA or gDNA that made up the material.

The chain carries TRBV10-1 and TRBJ1-2; D remains unclear. The sequenced sample was peripheral blood. The clonotype originates from a man aged 18 to 29 with active or convalescent COVID-19. CDR3 amino acids: CASSEGTATYGYTF. CDR3 DNA: TGCGCCAGCAGTGAAGGCACAGCCACCTATGGCTACACCTTC.